The rows below give T cell receptor beta chains drawn from one sample of a study of OX40 agonist ivuxolimab in advanced cancers. Sequencing was performed with immunoSEQ multiplex PCR; in TCRdb, only in-frame clones are kept and a portion is missing. The sample shows about 86,000 clones, about 89% of them seen only once. Sequences were derived from CD4+ or CD8+ T cells sorted from blood, sampled in a trial of the OX40 agonist ivuxolimab. Source of these receptors: an adult with an advanced solid tumor such as melanoma, head and neck, liver or kidney cancer. Both conserved end residues are part of each CDR3. A D gene is named only where the DNA matches it firmly. Size tells how often a clone was seen (once, few, many) or the class of an expanded clone, and some rows leave it out.

clone_size	j_call	d_call	v_call	cdr3_aa	cdr3_nt
.	TRBJ2-3	.	TRBV7-6	CASSLFSPGRTDTQYF	TGTGCCAGCAGCTTATTTTCTCCGGGCCGCACAGATACGCAGTATTTT
.	TRBJ2-1	TRBD2	TRBV28	CASSLSPSGRGNNEQFF	TGTGCCAGCAGTTTATCCCCTAGCGGGAGAGGCAACAATGAGCAGTTCTTC
few	TRBJ2-5	TRBD1	TRBV6-6	CASSSGQFQETQYF	TGTGCCAGCAGTTCGGGACAGTTCCAAGAGACCCAGTACTTC
.	TRBJ2-3	TRBD1	TRBV10-3	CAISDIRDRFTDTQYF	TGTGCCATCAGTGATATCCGGGACAGGTTTACAGATACGCAGTATTTT
.	TRBJ1-1	.	TRBV10-3	CASSGHGGNTEAFF	TGTGCCAGCAGTGGCCATGGGGGGAACACTGAAGCTTTCTTT
.	TRBJ2-2	TRBD2	TRBV7-7	CASSLQASGTGELFF	TGTGCTAGCAGCCTGCAGGCTAGCGGCACCGGGGAGCTGTTTTTT
.	TRBJ2-7	TRBD1	TRBV9	CASSVGDRAPGEQYF	TGTGCCAGCAGCGTTGGGGACAGGGCTCCGGGGGAGCAGTACTTC
.	TRBJ1-1	.	TRBV7-6	CASSYGRGTEAFF	TGTGCCAGCAGCTATGGCAGAGGTACTGAAGCTTTCTTT
.	TRBJ2-1	TRBD1	TRBV19	CASSISWTGAHNEQFF	TGTGCCAGTAGTATATCGTGGACAGGGGCCCACAATGAGCAGTTCTTC
few	TRBJ2-7	.	TRBV5-1	CASSLDGAAYEQYF	TGCGCCAGCAGCTTGGACGGGGCGGCCTACGAGCAGTACTTC
.	TRBJ2-1	.	TRBV7-6	CASSFLANEQFF	TGTGCCAGCAGCTTCCTAGCAAATGAGCAGTTCTTC
.	TRBJ2-2	TRBD1	TRBV30	CAWSRTGDTGELFF	TGTGCCTGGAGTAGGACAGGGGACACCGGGGAGCTGTTTTTT
.	TRBJ2-5	TRBD2	TRBV9	CACSSGGTPQETQYF	TGTGCCTGCTCTTCCGGGGGGACTCCCCAAGAGACCCAGTACTTC
.	TRBJ2-5	.	TRBV13	CASSRTPGAEETQYF	TGTGCCAGCAGCCGTACCCCAGGGGCCGAAGAGACCCAGTACTTC
.	TRBJ2-3	.	TRBV11-3	CASRSLDGRDTQYF	TGTGCCAGCAGATCCCTCGACGGGAGAGATACGCAGTATTTT
.	TRBJ1-2	.	TRBV2	CASRIQGNYGYTF	TGTGCCAGCAGGATACAGGGTAACTATGGCTACACCTTC
.	TRBJ1-1	.	TRBV6-5	CASSERGGETEAFF	TGTGCCAGCAGTGAGCGAGGGGGTGAAACTGAAGCTTTCTTT
.	TRBJ1-4	TRBD1	TRBV13	CASSSDRANEKLFF	TGTGCCAGCAGCTCGGACAGGGCTAATGAAAAACTGTTTTTT
.	TRBJ2-3	.	TRBV5-4	CASSLTGFGEADTQYF	TGTGCCAGCAGCTTGACTGGGTTCGGGGAGGCAGATACGCAGTATTTT
.	TRBJ2-5	.	TRBV30	CAWNRGRQETQYF	TGTGCCTGGAATAGAGGACGTCAAGAGACCCAGTACTTC
once	TRBJ2-2	.	TRBV5-4	CASSLDGSGELFF	TGTGCCAGCAGCTTGGACGGCTCCGGGGAGCTGTTTTTT
.	TRBJ2-2	.	TRBV6-4	CASTPDGVETGELFF	TGTGCCAGCACCCCCGATGGGGTGGAGACCGGGGAGCTGTTTTTT
.	TRBJ1-4	.	TRBV28	CASSPHDINEKLFF	TGTGCCAGCAGTCCCCATGACATAAATGAAAAACTGTTTTTT
.	TRBJ1-5	.	TRBV6-5	CASSYSGRWDQPQHF	TGTGCCAGCAGTTACTCGGGGAGGTGGGATCAGCCCCAGCATTTT
.	TRBJ2-7	TRBD2	TRBV11-2	CASSRGDRLPTVQYF	TGTGCCAGCAGCCGGGGGGATAGGCTCCCCACGGTGCAGTACTTC
once	TRBJ2-7	.	TRBV5-6	CASSSRLVNYEQYF	TGTGCCAGCAGCTCGCGGCTAGTGAACTACGAGCAGTACTTC
once	TRBJ1-2	TRBD1	TRBV6-6	CATRQGGNYGYTF	TGTGCCACCCGGCAGGGGGGGAACTATGGCTACACCTTC
.	TRBJ2-5	.	TRBV7-9	CASSREGTLGRYQETQYF	TGTGCCAGCAGCCGAGAGGGGACTCTAGGCAGGTACCAAGAGACCCAGTACTTC
few	TRBJ2-2	.	TRBV7-3	CASSLTTGELFF	TGTGCCAGCAGCTTAACGACCGGGGAGCTGTTTTTT
.	TRBJ2-7	.	TRBV20-1	CSASESYEQYF	TGCAGTGCTAGCGAAAGCTACGAGCAGTACTTC
.	TRBJ2-2	TRBD2	TRBV7-2	CASSPGLAVSPGELFF	TGTGCCAGCAGCCCGGGACTAGCGGTGTCCCCCGGGGAGCTGTTTTTT
.	TRBJ2-6	TRBD1	TRBV19	CASSTGQAAGANVLTF	TGTGCCAGTAGTACCGGACAGGCCGCTGGGGCCAACGTCCTGACTTTC
.	TRBJ1-2	TRBD1	TRBV28	CASSLQGVYYGYTF	TGTGCCAGCAGTTTGCAGGGGGTCTACTATGGCTACACCTTC
.	TRBJ1-2	.	TRBV5-1	CASSPTLGNYGYTF	TGCGCCAGCAGCCCGACCCTCGGTAACTATGGCTACACCTTC
once	TRBJ2-7	.	TRBV6-1	CASIDRLIYEQYF	TGTGCCAGCATAGATAGACTGATCTACGAGCAGTACTTC
.	TRBJ1-4	.	TRBV11-2	CASSLAGSELFF	TGTGCCAGCAGCTTAGCAGGTAGTGAACTGTTTTTT
.	TRBJ1-1	TRBD1	TRBV5-6	CASSEGQGAQEAFF	TGTGCCAGCAGCGAAGGACAGGGGGCGCAGGAAGCTTTCTTT
once	TRBJ1-1	.	TRBV29-1	CSVARAGGMNTEAFF	TGCAGCGTCGCTCGTGCGGGGGGTATGAACACTGAAGCTTTCTTT
.	TRBJ1-5	.	TRBV19	CASSQLVSNQPQHF	TGTGCCAGTAGCCAGCTCGTGTCCAATCAGCCCCAGCATTTT
.	TRBJ2-5	TRBD2	TRBV28	CASSLQTSGSRLETQYF	TGTGCCAGCAGTCTCCAGACTAGCGGGAGTAGGCTGGAGACCCAGTACTTC